This T cell receptor beta chain was profiled in a study of T cells after yellow fever vaccination. Study background: Preparation of fractions with low cell numbers was performed using SMART-Seq v4 Ultra Low Input.

The J segment lost 4 bases and the V segment lost 0 bases, leaving 5 bases of the junction unmatched. Germline V gene data show CDR1 as MNHNY and CDR2 as SVGAGI (reference sequence). CDR3 length equals 16 residues. Study-level results: Clones from primary vaccination mostly reappeared after the booster (roughly 95% CD4, around 90% CD8). Abundant clonotypes from the bulk population could get into FACS-sorted repertoires as contaminants.

TCRdb reprocessed the 5' RACE reads via MiXCR and lists one record per CDR3 protein. This table has 250,000 to 350,000 distinct CDR3 sequences, approximately 8% appearing once. Worth noting for this clonotype: Its matching antigen is unknown.

The chain has TRBV6-6 and TRBJ1-3; 8 bases match TRBD1. This clonotype was obtained from a man younger than 35 who received the YFV17D yellow fever vaccine. Sequencing was performed on CD4+ T cells sorted from PBMCs, taken 5 days after the yellow fever booster vaccination. The CDR3 protein is CASSYSGRGLGNTIYF. DNA of the CDR3: TGTGCCAGCAGTTACTCGGGCAGGGGGCTCGGAAACACCATATATTTT.